This T cell receptor beta chain was retrieved from a study of blood T cell repertoires in COVID-19. Whole-study context: Samples representing acute and convalescent COVID-19 were sourced from the United States, Italy and Spain. Sources were T cells, B-cell-depleted T cells, or PBMCs; the material itself was cDNA or gDNA.

The CDR3 consists of 13 residues. V lost 8 bases, J lost 4 bases, and 6 bases stayed unmatched. Original handling: Counts of nucleated cells, estimated from reference gene primer amplification, were obtained. Sequencing used immunoSEQ multiplex PCR; TCRdb keeps in-frame clones, though not all of them. That table gives V, J and clone size, and the DNA gave D and trimming. The top ten hold more than 2% of the sample, which has under 170,000 clones, roughly 84% seen once. The specimen sequenced was peripheral blood. The chain is built from TRBV12-3 or TRBV12-4 and TRBJ1-1; TRBD1 matches 8 bases. The receptor comes from a man in his 70s with acute or convalescent COVID-19. The CDR3: CASLRTGGTEAFF. The CDR3 bases are TGTGCCAGCCTTCGAACAGGGGGCACTGAAGCTTTCTTT.